One sample yielded the 12 T cell receptor beta chains listed below, sequenced in a study of blood T cell repertoires in COVID-19. Clones were sequenced by immunoSEQ multiplex PCR, and TCRdb holds only the in-frame ones, with some missing. The data contain some 190,000 clones, around 88% of them singletons. Sequenced material: peripheral blood. The receptors come from a man younger than 35 with active or convalescent COVID-19.

The genes are TRBV14 and TRBJ1-6, with D uncertain. V lost 1 base, J lost 6 bases, and 13 bases lay in between. CDR1 SGHDN and CDR2 FVKESK come from the germline V gene. This CDR3 is 16 amino acids long. CDR3 loop: CASSQGFLRLNSPLHF. CDR3 bases: TGTGCCAGCAGCCAAGGTTTCCTCAGGCTTAATTCACCCCTCCACTTT.

V usage is TRBV11-2 and J usage is TRBJ2-7; 9 bases fit TRBD2. This CDR3 comprises 17 residues. Germline trimming cut 2 bases from V and 4 bases from J; bases unmatched to any gene: 12. The germline gives CDR1 SGHAT, CDR2 FQNNGV. In nucleotides, the CDR3 is TGTGCCAGCAGCTTACTAGCGGGACCCCCCGAGTTATACGAGCAGTACTTC. Translated: CASSLLAGPPELYEQYF.

This clone has only one observation. CDR3 sequence: CANTRTSGGYNEQFF. In DNA form, the CDR3 reads TGTGCCAACACGAGGACTAGCGGGGGATACAATGAGCAGTTCTTC. This chain links TRBV21-1 with TRBJ2-1; TRBD2 is the table's D call and was not checked against the DNA. TRBV21-1 is listed as a pseudogene. There are 15 residues in the CDR3.

This clone was observed a handful of times. V is TRBV7-9 and J is TRBJ2-7; the D gene is possibly TRBD1 (6 bases). Germline V CDR1 and CDR2: SEHNR, FQNEAQ (reference sequence). Trimming removed 6 bases at V and 5 bases at J, with 17 bases between. CDR3 length: 14 residues. The CDR3 coding sequence is TGTGCCAGCAGGGAGACAGGTTCCGCTAACGAGCAGTACTTC. Protein product: CASRETGSANEQYF.

This clone was counted between two and nine times. The chain recombines TRBV5-1 with TRBJ2-3, with a possible D match to TRBD1 (6 bases). Germline CDR1 SGHRS, CDR2 YFSETQ. The CDR3 consists of 14 residues. Trimming shortened V by 6 bases and J by 2 bases, and 13 bases separated the two germline ends. The CDR3 sequence is CASNQGLNTDTQYF. As DNA, the CDR3 is TGCGCCAGCAATCAGGGGCTAAACACAGATACGCAGTATTTT.

The genes are TRBV7-2 and TRBJ2-1, with 8 positions matching TRBD2. The germline V gene encodes CDR1 SGHTA and CDR2 FQGNSA. J gave up 5 bases and V 10 bases, and 13 bases lay outside the gene matches. This CDR3 has 15 amino acids. The DNA of the CDR3 is TGTGCCACCGAAGCGGGGCTAGCGGGTAACAATGAGCAGTTCTTC. Encoded protein: CATEAGLAGNNEQFF.

The CDR3 nucleotides read TGTGCCAGTACTCGGGCCGGGGTTGATTCACCCCTCCACTTT. This translates into CASTRAGVDSPLHF. The chain recombines TRBV19 with TRBJ1-6; D remains unclear. The CDR3 spans 14 residues. Germline CDR1 LNHDA, CDR2 SQIVND (reference sequence). V was clipped by 7 bases and J by 8 bases, with 15 bases between them.

This clone was counted once. The rearrangement joins TRBV4-1 to TRBJ1-4; 9 nucleotides match TRBD1. The CDR3 loop spans 16 amino acids. Looked up from germline, CDR1 is MGHRA and CDR2 is YSYEKL. V lost 2 bases, J lost 8 bases, and 9 bases stayed unmatched. The CDR3 DNA sequence: TGCGCCAGCAGCCAACCTTCTACAGGGGGCGAAGAAAAACTGTTTTTT. It encodes CASSQPSTGGEEKLFF.

V usage is TRBV5-6 and J usage is TRBJ2-1, with TRBD1 identical over 7 bases. With V trimmed by 1 base and J by 4 bases, 5 bases remained unmatched. The CDR3 spans 15 residues. Per the germline V gene, CDR1 is SGHDT and CDR2 is YYEEEE. The CDR3 here is CASSLRDSIYNEQFF. CDR3 sequence (DNA): TGTGCCAGCAGCTTGCGGGACAGTATATACAATGAGCAGTTCTTC.

The chain recombines TRBV18 with TRBJ2-3; 9 bases align to TRBD1. Germline CDR1 is KGHSH and CDR2 is LQKENI. V shed 2 bases and J 1 base; nucleotides not matched to a gene: 13. There are 19 residues in the CDR3. The CDR3 is CASSPYLPGQGIRTDTQYF. CDR3 nucleotides: TGTGCCAGCTCACCATATTTACCGGGACAGGGTATCCGCACAGATACGCAGTATTTT.

This clone was picked up a small number of times. This chain's CDR3 is CASRQRGSTSGRFFF. CDR3 sequence (DNA): TGTGCCAGCAGACAAAGAGGGTCTACTAGCGGGAGGTTCTTCTTC. This chain links TRBV4-2 with TRBJ2-1; 12 positions match TRBD2. V lost 6 bases and J lost 16; bases outside the gene matches: 16. This CDR3 has 15 residues. The germline V gene encodes CDR1 LGHNA and CDR2 YNFKEQ.

This clone was recorded a few times. The V and J genes are TRBV4-2 and TRBJ1-2; the D is unclear. The germline V and J ends were trimmed by 4 bases and 3 bases, with 9 bases remaining between them. This CDR3 contains 13 residues. Per the germline V gene, CDR1 is LGHNA and CDR2 is YNFKEQ. CDR3: CASSLVGDYGYTF. The CDR3 region has the DNA TGTGCCAGCAGCCTTGTGGGAGACTATGGCTACACCTTC.